The sequence of this T cell receptor beta chain was determined in a study of identical twins (TCRdb year 2016). Broadly, across the study: To test whether fetal clonotypes persist, this study deep-sequenced TCR alpha and beta repertoires from monozygotic twins, from unrelated adults of various ages, and from cord blood. To rule out contamination, the twin experiments were replicated at different times with different library preparation protocols. Paper-wide results and their limitations: Abundant cord blood beta clonotypes carried fewer insertions; young adult naive repertoires showed a weaker similar trend, while memory repertoires showed none. Invariant T cells such as MAIT and iNKT could partly confound zero-insertion analyses, although diverse VJ usage argued against such confounding for most clonotypes. Out-of-frame TCR alpha sharing in monozygotic twins was systematically underestimated by recombination models, whereas sharing between unrelated individuals was in agreement with the recombination models. Because the same donors could not be followed over many years, conclusions were based on cross-sectional statistical analysis. Out-of-frame TCR alpha sequences shared between twins showed an excess of low generation-probability sequences compared with coincidental sharing between unrelated individuals. A weaker excess of twin sharing was found in beta out-of-frame sequences because the signal-to-noise ratio was lowered by fewer shared sequences.

Including cysteine and phenylalanine, the CDR3 has 14 amino acids. Just the 42-base CDR3 DNA is kept, in frame starting at base 1. The germline V gene encodes CDR1 KGHSH and CDR2 LQKENI. The V end loses 3 bases and the J end loses 3 bases, and a stretch of 9 bases separates them. Every donor in the study was a healthy Caucasian. The researchers also sequenced three unrelated adults who were not twins: a male aged 18 to 30, a male aged 50 to 60, and a female aged 50 to 60. Miltenyi CD45RO+ enrichment and human naive T-cell isolation kits were used to isolate memory (CD45RO+) and naive T cells from PBMC. Worth noting for this clonotype: Its antigen is still unknown. The sample holds no much larger clone one base away, and base qualities are not on file.

The library was made by 5' RACE. TCRdb lists the instrument as Illumina HiSeq 2000. Template switching introduced a universal primer binding site; the final cDNA contained a unique molecular identifier, enabling accurate counting of TCR cDNA molecules. Specific primers in the conserved constant-segment region were used to synthesize first-strand cDNA for TCR alpha and beta chains. To control for contamination, every cDNA library carried two barcodes: a SMART-Mk sample barcode plus Illumina barcodes. TruSeq adapter sequences and Illumina sample barcodes were added in two successive PCR steps. TCR alpha and beta cDNA libraries were sequenced on the Illumina HiSeq platform with custom primers. In the authors' own workflow: Unique molecular identifiers were extracted from raw reads with MiGEC, and CDR3 positions were determined with MiXCR. Recombination models were inferred per individual with the repgenHMM and IGoR tools using an EM algorithm. The analysis of shared clonotypes was done with the tcR package in R, with sharing normalized by the product of cloneset sizes. To study raw recombination without the effects of thymic and clonal selection, out-of-frame nonproductive sequences were analyzed. TCRdb ran its own pipeline on the public reads, namely fastp trimming at Q25 and MiXCR clone calling, and kept in-frame beta chains. All rows with the same CDR3 protein become a single entry with the most common DNA and genes. TCRdb's processing, not the study's, gives the V and J calls here. A total of about 340,000 distinct CDR3 sequences appear in this sample, 9% to 10% of them only once. The ten biggest clones cover roughly 8.9% of the sample.

Source material: naive T cells sorted from blood. The cell subset or site label for this specimen denotes: cells isolated with a human naive T-cell isolation kit. The sequence was collected from a woman between 45 and 60 years old in good health. This sequence uses TRBV18 and TRBJ2-1, and possibly TRBD2, on 5 matching bases. CDR3 region: CASSPERVYNEQFF. The DNA is as follows: TGTGCCAGCTCACCTGAGAGGGTCTACAATGAGCAGTTCTTC.